The 24 T cell receptor beta chains reported below all come from one sample, sequenced in a study of cytomegalovirus exposure and HLA in healthy donors (dated by TCRdb to the late 2010s). Libraries were prepared through the immunoSEQ multiplex PCR assay. The immuneACCESS repertoire file appears here via TCRdb, limited to in-frame rearrangements. These files lack a portion of the clones; in checked studies, under half of the deficit traces to unresolved V genes, and the cause of the others is not known. Recorded for this sample are about 150,000 clones; 80% to 90% of them occurred a single time. The ten largest clones represent 9% of the sample. Sequencing used PBMCs. All receptors derive from a woman aged 18-30 years in good health and CMV-seropositive.

The CDR3 protein is CAAARRGRTGELFF. CDR3 coding DNA: TGTGCCGCCGCCCGGCGGGGGAGGACCGGGGAGCTGTTTTTT. This chain joins TRBV6-5 and TRBJ2-2; 7 nucleotides agree with TRBD2. This CDR3 has 14 amino acids. In germline, CDR1 is MNHEY, CDR2 SVGAGI. After removal of 11 bases from V and 5 bases from J, the junction contained 11 bases not matched to a gene.

The V call is TRBV7-9, the J call TRBJ2-7; 11 nucleotides line up with TRBD1. CDR1 and CDR2 (germline): SEHNR, FQNEAQ (reference sequence). This CDR3 comprises 16 residues. V lost 5 bases and J lost 3; bases outside the gene matches: 9. As DNA, the CDR3 is TGTGCCAGCAGCCCGGCGCGGGACAGGGGGTTCTACGAGCAGTACTTC. Its protein product is CASSPARDRGFYEQYF.

The chain carries TRBV4-1 and TRBJ1-2; D is ambiguous. CDR3 size: 15 residues. V was pared by 4 bases and J by 2 bases, with 14 bases between. From germline, CDR1 is MGHRA and CDR2 YSYEKL. This CDR3 is CASSLGGAANYGYTF. The CDR3 DNA reads as TGCGCCAGCAGCCTAGGAGGAGCTGCGAACTATGGCTACACCTTC.

V is TRBV28 and J is TRBJ1-6; TRBD1 matches at 11 bases. There are 15 residues in the CDR3. Trimming removed 4 bases from V and 10 bases from J; junction bases left unmatched: 6. Germline CDR1 reads MDHEN; CDR2 reads SYDVKM. The CDR3 DNA sequence: TGTGCCAGCAGTTCACTCCGGACAGGGGGCTCACCCCTCCACTTT. It specifies CASSSLRTGGSPLHF.

The chain couples TRBV28 to TRBJ1-4, with a tentative D call TRBD1 (6 bases). The germline V gene has CDR1 MDHEN and CDR2 SYDVKM. With 5 bases removed from V and 12 bases from J, the gap between germline ends came to 19 bases. The CDR3 totals 14 residues. Here the CDR3 reads CASSVRGKKRELFF. CDR3 DNA: TGTGCCAGCAGTGTCAGGGGTAAGAAGAGAGAACTGTTTTTT.

The rearrangement uses TRBV7-2 and TRBJ1-6, with 8 bases identical to TRBD1. J gave up 7 bases and V 4 bases, and 12 bases lay outside the gene matches. There are 17 residues in the CDR3. The germline V gene encodes CDR1 SGHTA and CDR2 FQGNSA. This chain's CDR3 is CASSSWGRTGRNSPLHF. The CDR3 DNA follows: TGTGCCAGCAGCTCCTGGGGTCGGACAGGGCGAAATTCACCCCTCCACTTT. Supplemented by reference TRBV7-2 and TRBJ1-6, the full variable domain reads GAGVSQSPSNKVTEKGKDVELRCDPISGHTALYWYRQSLGQGLEFLIYFQGNSAPDKSGLPSDRFSAERTGGSVSTLTIQRTQQEDSAVYLCASSSWGRTGRNSPLHFGNGTRLTVT.

The genes are TRBV25-1 and TRBJ2-7; perhaps TRBD1 as D (5 bases). The V gene lost 4 bases and the J gene lost 2 bases, with 9 bases spanning the gap. CDR1 is MGHDK and CDR2 is SYGVNS in the germline V gene. The CDR3 extends over 13 amino acids. CDR3 coding DNA: TGTGCCAGCAGTGCGGACATTACCTACGAGCAGTACTTC. Translation: CASSADITYEQYF.

The V and J genes are TRBV5-1 and TRBJ2-1; TRBD2 agrees at 12 bases. V shed 1 base, J shed 2 bases, and the junction held 1 base outside the gene matches. The CDR3 covers 16 residues. Germline V gene lookup returns CDR1 SGHRS and CDR2 YFSETQ. The CDR3 sequence: CASSLTSGGPYNEQFF. In DNA form, the CDR3 reads TGCGCCAGCAGCTTGACTAGCGGGGGGCCCTACAATGAGCAGTTCTTC.

The CDR3 nucleotides read TGTGCCAGCAGTTTCGGTGGGGGGAGGCAGTACTTC. Translated: CASSFGGGRQYF. The chain has TRBV28 and TRBJ2-7, with D possibly being TRBD2 (6 bases). CDR1 and CDR2 (germline): MDHEN, SYDVKM. The CDR3 is 12 amino acids. Trimming took 3 bases from V and 9 from J, leaving 12 bases between them.

The rearrangement uses TRBV28 and TRBJ2-7; 8 bases are a match to TRBD1. V was clipped by 4 bases and J by 4 bases; unmatched bases: 6. The CDR3 has 14 amino acids. In germline, CDR1 is MDHEN, CDR2 SYDVKM. CDR3 coding DNA: TGTGCCAGCAGTTCTGGACAGGGCCCATACGAGCAGTACTTC. It yields the protein CASSSGQGPYEQYF.

This clone was seen only once. The chain's CDR3 is CASSQDPEDYGYTF. Written as DNA, the CDR3 is TGCGCCAGCAGCCAAGATCCAGAAGACTATGGCTACACCTTC. The rearrangement joins TRBV4-1 to TRBJ1-2; D gene uncertain. The CDR3 contains 14 residues. V was shortened by 0 bases and J by 3 bases, with 8 bases between the two germline ends. Germline loops: CDR1 MGHRA, CDR2 YSYEKL.

A word on this clone: This specimen includes other DNA sequences encoding the same CDR3. V usage is TRBV28 and J usage is TRBJ1-1; D is uncertain. This CDR3 spans 12 amino acids. Germline CDR1 reads MDHEN; CDR2 reads SYDVKM. The V gene lost 3 bases and the J gene lost 4 bases, with 6 bases spanning the gap. CDR3 region: CASSLRLTEAFF. The CDR3 DNA reads TGTGCCAGCAGTTTGCGGCTCACTGAAGCTTTCTTT.

With regard to this clone: The junction differs from germline at one of its ends, possibly a read error. This chain uses TRBV7-9 with TRBJ1-2; 8 bases are a match to TRBD1. The CDR3 has 15 residues. The germline CDR1 and CDR2 sequences are SEHNR and FQNEAQ (reference sequence). CDR3 bases: TGTGCCAGCAGCCCGGGACAGGCCCTATCCTATAGCTACACCTTC. Translation: CASSPGQALSYSYTF.

V and J are TRBV2 and TRBJ2-3; TRBD2 aligns across 10 bases. The junction had 3 bases not matched to a gene; V was cut back by 5 bases and J by 4 bases. This CDR3 contains 14 residues. Germline CDR1 SNHLY, CDR2 FYNNEI. The DNA of the CDR3 is TGTGCCAGCAGTAGACTAGCGGGCTCAGATACGCAGTATTTT. Its translation is CASSRLAGSDTQYF.

The chain uses TRBV27 and TRBJ2-7; 8 nucleotides match TRBD2. Germline V gene lookup returns CDR1 MNHEY and CDR2 SMNVEV (reference sequence). This CDR3 has 15 residues. V shed 4 bases, J shed 5 bases, and the junction held 10 bases outside the gene matches. For the CDR3, the DNA is TGTGCCAGCAGTTCCACCCCGGGGGGGACGGACGAGCAGTACTTC. Protein sequence: CASSSTPGGTDEQYF.

The chain is built from TRBV28 and TRBJ1-5; TRBD1 agrees at 7 bases. The trim removed 6 bases at V and 2 bases at J, leaving 4 bases unmatched. The germline CDR1 and CDR2 sequences are MDHEN and SYDVKM. The CDR3 has 14 amino acids. The chain's CDR3 is CASRDRVGNQPQHF. The DNA of the CDR3 is TGTGCCAGCAGAGACAGGGTAGGCAATCAGCCCCAGCATTTT.

The chain employs TRBV16 and TRBJ1-5; no reliable D call. Germline-derived CDR1 and CDR2 are KGHSY and FQNENV. CDR3 length: 14 residues. V was cut by 0 bases and J by 4 bases, with 7 bases left in between. CDR3 in DNA: TGTGCCAGCAGCCAATCACCCAGGAATCAGCCCCAGCATTTT. It encodes CASSQSPRNQPQHF.

This clone has only one observation. The chain joins TRBV27 to TRBJ1-1; the match to TRBD1 covers 9 bases. From germline, CDR1 is MNHEY and CDR2 SMNVEV (reference sequence). The CDR3 length is 14 residues. Losses at the gene ends were 5 bases for V and 1 base for J; bases not matched to a gene: 2. CDR3 DNA: TGTGCCAGCAGTGTACAGGGGGCGAACACTGAAGCTTTCTTT. It is translated as CASSVQGANTEAFF.

The rearrangement links TRBV29-1 to TRBJ1-2; no definite D call. V was trimmed by 1 base and J by 4 bases, leaving 13 bases between them. This CDR3 has 14 amino acids. CDR1 is SQVTM and CDR2 is ANQGSEA in the germline V gene. In DNA form, the CDR3 reads TGCAGCGTTGAAGGGTGGGCCCCTCTCTATGGCTACACCTTC. This sequence encodes CSVEGWAPLYGYTF.

The chain links TRBV5-1 to TRBJ2-3; D possibly corresponds to TRBD1 (6 bases). The CDR3 is made up of 13 amino acids. Per germline, CDR1 SGHRS and CDR2 YFSETQ. The V gene lost 4 bases and the J gene lost 1 base, with 7 bases spanning the gap. The CDR3 DNA reads as TGCGCCAGCAGCGGGGGCGGCACAGATACGCAGTATTTT. Translation: CASSGGGTDTQYF.

V gene TRBV18 combines with J gene TRBJ2-1, with D tentatively TRBD2 (5 bases). Germline assignment: CDR1 KGHSH and CDR2 LQKENI. The V and J ends lost 3 bases and 7 bases respectively, with 19 bases between them. The CDR3 spans 16 residues. The DNA of the CDR3 is TGTGCCAGCTCACCCCCAGGTCTAGCCGGGATGAATGAGCAGTTCTTC. It is translated as CASSPPGLAGMNEQFF. The whole variable domain, filled in from reference TRBV18 and TRBJ2-1, reads NAGVMQNPRHLVRRRGQEARLRCSPMKGHSHVYWYRQLPEEGLKFMVYLQKENIIDESGMPKERFSAEFPKEGPSILRIQQVVRGDSAAYFCASSPPGLAGMNEQFFGPGTRLTVL.

The chain joins TRBV15 to TRBJ2-2; 9 bases map to TRBD1. The CDR3 has 15 amino acids. V gave up 1 base and J gave up 3 bases; unmatched junction bases: 0. CDR1 is LNHNV, CDR2 YYDKDF, per germline (reference sequence). CDR3 DNA: TGTGCCACCAGCAGAGGGACAGGGGACACCGGGGAGCTGTTTTTT. It is translated as CATSRGTGDTGELFF.

The sample holds one count of this clone. V gene TRBV5-1 combines with J gene TRBJ1-1; D possibly corresponds to TRBD1 (6 bases). The germline CDR1 and CDR2 sequences are SGHRS and YFSETQ. There are 15 residues in the CDR3. The ends were cut back, 2 bases at V and 0 bases at J, with 11 bases in the middle. CDR3 sequence (DNA): TGCGCCAGCAGCTTACGGACAGCCATGAACACTGAAGCTTTCTTT. Amino acids: CASSLRTAMNTEAFF.

The V gene is TRBV7-9, the J gene TRBJ2-1, with 7 bases matching TRBD2. CDR1 and CDR2 from the germline V gene are SEHNR and FQNEAQ (reference sequence). The length of the CDR3 is 16 residues. The ends lost 1 base at V and 6 bases at J; junction bases unmatched: 9. The CDR3 reads CASSLVGLEMPNEQFF. The CDR3, as DNA: TGTGCCAGCAGCTTAGTCGGACTAGAGATGCCCAATGAGCAGTTCTTC. Combining the CDR3 with reference TRBV7-9 and TRBJ2-1 gives the whole variable domain DTGVSQNPRHKITKRGQNVTFRCDPISEHNRLYWYRQTLGQGPEFLTYFQNEAQLEKSRLLSDRFSAERPKGSFSTLEIQRTEQGDSAMYLCASSLVGLEMPNEQFFGPGTRLTVL.